This T cell receptor beta chain is drawn from a study of blood T cell repertoires in COVID-19. Study-wide context: Both acute and convalescent COVID-19 samples were obtained from the United States, Italy and Spain. T cells, B-cell-depleted T cells, or PBMCs provided the cDNA or gDNA that served as material.

Germline CDR1 reads LGHDT; CDR2 reads YNNKEL (reference sequence). V gave up 1 base and J gave up 1 base, with 13 bases separating them. CDR3 length equals 16 residues. Under the authors' procedure: Estimation of nucleated cell counts relied on the amplification of reference gene primers. The assay was immunoSEQ multiplex PCR, and TCRdb's table has in-frame clones only and misses some. That table gives V, J and clone size, and the DNA gave D and trimming. The sample holds around 97,000 clones, roughly 90% seen once. V is TRBV3-1 (or the pseudogene TRBV3-2) and J is TRBJ2-5; D might be TRBD2 (6 bases). The source of this sequence is an older woman with acute or convalescent COVID-19. The sample taken for sequencing was peripheral blood. CDR3 DNA sequence: TGTGCCAGCAGCCAAGCTTCCATAGCGGTCCAAGAGACCCAGTACTTC. It specifies CASSQASIAVQETQYF.